The next 6 T cell receptor beta chains were all read from a single sample in a study of CD4 and CD8 cells across lung adenocarcinoma regions. TCRdb passed the PCR reads through MiXCR, listing each CDR3 protein once. The table has about 25,000 distinct CDR3 sequences, almost 50% seen once; the top ten hold around 50%. Sequencing was performed on CD8+ T cells from the center of a lung tumor. The receptor set was obtained from a male donor with lung adenocarcinoma. The CD4 and CD8 labels of this study may be unreliable.

This clonotype was seen ten or more times. The CDR3 is CASSLSRLNEQFF. CDR3 DNA sequence: TGTGCCAGCAGCTTATCCAGGCTAAATGAGCAGTTCTTC. The chain links TRBV7-2 to TRBJ2-1; D gene ambiguous. The CDR3 runs 13 residues. From germline, CDR1 is SGHTA and CDR2 FQGNSA. V was shortened by 2 bases and J by 7 bases, with 9 bases between the two germline ends.

This sequence joins TRBV23-1 and TRBJ2-5; either TRBD1 or TRBD2 may fit D (6 bases each). TRBV23-1 is classed as an ORF, of uncertain function. This CDR3 contains 18 residues. The V gene lost 1 base and the J gene lost 4 bases, with 22 bases spanning the gap. CDR3 residues: CASSQFDLDPRGGETQYF. CDR3 sequence (DNA): TGCGCCAGCAGTCAATTTGACTTGGACCCCAGGGGAGGAGAGACCCAGTACTTC.

This clonotype came up many times. The J gene is TRBJ2-1, the V gene TRBV28; 8 nucleotides agree with TRBD2. CDR1 and CDR2 from the germline V gene are MDHEN and SYDVKM. The CDR3 sequence is 16 residues long. V was pared by 6 bases and J by 5 bases, with 12 bases of the junction left unmatched. Written as DNA, the CDR3 is TGTGCCAGCAGGCCGGGAGGGCATAGCGGGAACAATGAGCAGTTCTTC. Its protein product is CASRPGGHSGNNEQFF.

The sample holds many counts of this clonotype. The rearrangement joins TRBV27 to TRBJ2-3; no reliable D call. V lost 8 bases to trimming and J lost 4 bases, with 7 bases between them. This CDR3 contains 11 residues. Germline lookup yields CDR1 MNHEY and CDR2 SMNVEV (reference sequence). Here the CDR3 reads CASGPPDTQYF. The CDR3 bases are TGTGCCAGCGGTCCTCCAGATACGCAGTATTTT.

The chain uses TRBV5-1 and TRBJ2-2; 13 bases align to TRBD2. This CDR3 region has 17 residues. The germline V gene encodes CDR1 SGHRS and CDR2 YFSETQ. The V gene end was trimmed by 4 bases and the J gene end by 8 bases; junction bases not matched to a gene: 11. The CDR3 DNA follows: TGCGCCAGCAGCCTCGGACTAGCGGGAGTGAATATAGGGGAGCTGTTTTTT. This gives the protein CASSLGLAGVNIGELFF.

J is TRBJ1-2 and V is TRBV20-1; D remains ambiguous. Trimming took off 0 bases at V and 4 bases at J, with 3 bases between the two ends. The CDR3 is made up of 11 amino acids. Germline loops: CDR1 DFQATT, CDR2 SNEGSKA (reference sequence). The CDR3 nucleotides read TGCAGTGCTAGAGAAGGCTATGGCTACACCTTC. The encoded protein is CSAREGYGYTF.